These 2 T cell receptor beta chains were sequenced from one sample in a study of blood T cells in healthy people across ages. The use of a sample-barcoded 5' primer and a J-beta primer mix characterized a second PCR of 7 to 11 cycles. Using its own MiXCR run on the 5' RACE reads, TCRdb lists one record per CDR3 protein. This table holds under 800,000 distinct CDR3 sequences, around a fifth found once. Sample: blood. All receptors derive from a man in his 70s in good health.

The J gene is TRBJ1-5, the V gene TRBV6-1, with D perhaps matching TRBD1 (5 bases). CDR1 and CDR2 (germline): MNHNS, SASEGT. With 1 base removed from V and 5 bases from J, the gap between germline ends came to 9 bases. CDR3 length: 14 amino acids. The CDR3 reads CASSEVRGDQPQHF. CDR3 sequence (DNA): TGTGCCAGCAGTGAAGTTCGAGGGGATCAGCCCCAGCATTTT.

The chain has TRBV7-9 and TRBJ2-3, with TRBD2 matching over 9 bases. V shed 0 bases, J shed 3 bases, and the junction held 1 base outside the gene matches. Per the germline V gene, CDR1 is SEHNR and CDR2 is FQNEAQ (reference sequence). The CDR3 length is 15 residues. Here the CDR3 DNA reads TGTGCCAGCAGCTTAGCAGCGGGAGGAACAGATACGCAGTATTTT. Protein product: CASSLAAGGTDTQYF.